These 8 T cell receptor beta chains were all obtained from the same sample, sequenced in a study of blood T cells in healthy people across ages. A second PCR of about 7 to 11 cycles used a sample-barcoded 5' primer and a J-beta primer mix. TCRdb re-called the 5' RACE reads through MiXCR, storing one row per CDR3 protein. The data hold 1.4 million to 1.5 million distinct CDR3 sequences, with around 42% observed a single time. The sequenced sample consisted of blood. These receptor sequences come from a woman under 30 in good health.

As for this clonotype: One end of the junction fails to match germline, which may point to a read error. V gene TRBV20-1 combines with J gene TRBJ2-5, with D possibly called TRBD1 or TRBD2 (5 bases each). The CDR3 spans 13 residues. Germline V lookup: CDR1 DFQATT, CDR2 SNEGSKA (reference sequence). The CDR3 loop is CSARGTRQETQYF. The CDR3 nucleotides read TGCAGTGCAAGAGGGACGAGACAAGAGACCCAGTACTTC.

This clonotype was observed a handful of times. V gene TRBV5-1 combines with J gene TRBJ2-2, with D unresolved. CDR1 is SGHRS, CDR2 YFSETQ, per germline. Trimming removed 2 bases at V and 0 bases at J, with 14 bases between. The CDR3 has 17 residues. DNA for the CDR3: TGCGCCAGCAGCTTCTCTATCGGAATCCCGAACACCGGGGAGCTGTTTTTT. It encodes CASSFSIGIPNTGELFF.

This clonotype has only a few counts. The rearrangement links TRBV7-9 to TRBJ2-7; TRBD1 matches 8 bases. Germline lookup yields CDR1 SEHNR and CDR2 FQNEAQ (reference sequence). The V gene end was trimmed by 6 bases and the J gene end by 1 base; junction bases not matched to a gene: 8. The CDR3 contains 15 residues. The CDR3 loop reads CASSSGQGPSYEQYF. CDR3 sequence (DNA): TGTGCCAGCAGTTCCGGACAGGGCCCTTCCTACGAGCAGTACTTC.

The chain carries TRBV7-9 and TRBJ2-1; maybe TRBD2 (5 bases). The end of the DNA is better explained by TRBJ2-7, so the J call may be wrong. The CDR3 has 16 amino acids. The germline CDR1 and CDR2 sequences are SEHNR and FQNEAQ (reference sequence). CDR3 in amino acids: CASSLVMAGGYNEQYF. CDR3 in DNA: TGTGCCAGCAGCTTAGTCATGGCGGGTGGTTACAATGAGCAGTACTTC.

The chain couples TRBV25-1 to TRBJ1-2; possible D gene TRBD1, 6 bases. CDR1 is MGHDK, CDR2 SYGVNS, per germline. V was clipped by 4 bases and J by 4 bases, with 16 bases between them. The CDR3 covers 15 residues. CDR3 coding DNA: TGTGCCAGCAGTGCAACTGAGGGGGGAAGCTATGGCTACACCTTC. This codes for CASSATEGGSYGYTF.

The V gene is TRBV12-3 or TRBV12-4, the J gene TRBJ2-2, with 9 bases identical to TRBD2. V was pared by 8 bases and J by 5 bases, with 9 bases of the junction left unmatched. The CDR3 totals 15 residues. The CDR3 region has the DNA TGTGCCAGCGCAAGGCGGGGGGGCGAGACCGGGGAGCTGTTTTTT. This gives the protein CASARRGGETGELFF.

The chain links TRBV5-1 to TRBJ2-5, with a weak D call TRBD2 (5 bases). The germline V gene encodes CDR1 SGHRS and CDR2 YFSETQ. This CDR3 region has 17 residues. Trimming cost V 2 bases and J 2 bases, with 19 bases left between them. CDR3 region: CASSLGGGTDGQETQYF. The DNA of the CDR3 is TGCGCCAGCAGCTTAGGTGGAGGAACGGACGGACAAGAGACCCAGTACTTC.

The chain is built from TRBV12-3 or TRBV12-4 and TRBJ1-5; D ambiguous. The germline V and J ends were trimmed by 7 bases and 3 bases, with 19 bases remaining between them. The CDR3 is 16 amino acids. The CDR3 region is CASTLPPRTNNQPQHF. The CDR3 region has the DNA TGTGCCAGCACCCTACCCCCTAGAACCAACAATCAGCCCCAGCATTTT.